This is a list of T cell receptor beta chains from one sample in a study of T cell repertoires in cytomegalovirus infection. From the reads, TCRdb called clonotypes with MiXCR, one entry per CDR3 protein. The repertoire holds some 940,000 distinct CDR3 sequences, with approximately 30% as singletons. Their recognized antigens are unknown. The material was cultured CD8+ T cells from PBMCs, obtained from culture after CMV antigen stimulation. The receptor set was obtained from a human donor in good health (CMV status not recorded). Some clones in this sample may be carry-over from other donors' samples. CDR3s include the opening cysteine and the closing phenylalanine or tryptophan. A D gene is named only where the DNA matches it firmly. The size of a clone is reported for some rows only, either as once, few or many, or as a class for expanded clones.

D,V,J,size,CDR3,DNA
TRBD1,TRBV6-1,TRBJ2-5,.,CASSEAMTGPETQYF,TGTGCCAGCAGTGAAGCGATGACAGGGCCAGAGACCCAGTACTTC
.,TRBV5-6,TRBJ2-7,few,CASSEDGAYEQYF,TGTGCCAGCAGCGAGGACGGAGCCTACGAGCAGTACTTC
.,TRBV6-5,TRBJ2-1,many,CASSYSSLRSNEQFF,TGTGCCAGCAGTTACTCGTCACTGCGGAGCAATGAGCAGTTCTTC
.,TRBV7-6,TRBJ1-1,few,CASSESSPSNTEAFF,TGTGCCAGCAGCGAATCCAGCCCGTCCAACACTGAAGCTTTCTTT
TRBD1,TRBV28,TRBJ1-6,few,CASSQVGTGAAALHF,TGTGCCAGCAGTCAGGTCGGGACAGGGGCTGCAGCCCTCCACTTT
.,TRBV6-5,TRBJ1-1,few,CEAAANTEAFF,TGTGAGGCGGCGGCGAACACTGAAGCTTTCTTT
TRBD1,TRBV7-6,TRBJ2-7,many,CASSLATGGEQYF,TGTGCCAGCAGCTTAGCGACAGGGGGCGAGCAGTACTTC
.,TRBV5-4,TRBJ2-1,few,CASSLTPGRSDEQFF,TGTGCCAGCAGCTTGACCCCAGGGAGGTCCGATGAGCAGTTCTTC
.,TRBV6-2/TRBV6-3,TRBJ2-7,.,CASSYGVTYEQYF,TGTGCCAGCAGTTACGGGGTCACGTACGAGCAGTACTTC
.,TRBV7-9,TRBJ2-3,few,CASSYPSEARDTQYF,TGTGCCAGCAGCTACCCTAGCGAGGCCCGGGATACGCAGTATTTT
.,TRBV6-2/TRBV6-3,TRBJ1-5,.,CASMTPRDSNQPQHF,TGTGCCAGCATGACCCCCCGGGACAGCAATCAGCCCCAGCATTTT
.,TRBV7-2,TRBJ1-2,many,CASSWMRGKSEGYTF,TGTGCCAGCAGCTGGATGCGGGGGAAGTCGGAAGGCTACACCTTC
.,TRBV27,TRBJ2-2,many,CASSLLYTGELFF,TGTGCCAGCAGTTTATTGTACACCGGGGAGCTGTTTTTT
.,TRBV2,TRBJ2-7,.,CASSEDVVAFYEQYF,TGTGCCAGCAGTGAAGACGTTGTGGCGTTCTACGAGCAGTACTTC
.,TRBV6-1,TRBJ2-7,.,CASSPLSAREQYF,TGTGCCAGCAGTCCCCTCTCCGCACGCGAGCAGTACTTC
.,TRBV6-5,TRBJ2-2,.,CASSSWWQGGTGELFF,TGTGCCAGCAGTTCGTGGTGGCAGGGTGGCACCGGGGAGCTGTTTTTT
.,TRBV6-2/TRBV6-3,TRBJ2-2,.,CASSYPGSTVIANTGELFF,TGTGCCAGCAGTTACCCCGGGTCCACCGTAATTGCGAACACCGGGGAGCTGTTTTTT
.,TRBV2,TRBJ2-2,.,CASDSSTANTGELFF,TGTGCCAGCGATTCCAGCACAGCGAACACCGGGGAGCTGTTTTTT
TRBD1,TRBV6-4,TRBJ1-2,.,CASSDTGTGASGYTF,TGTGCCAGCAGTGACACCGGGACAGGGGCTTCTGGCTACACCTTC
TRBD1,TRBV19,TRBJ1-6,few,CASSSGTGWNSPLHF,TGTGCCAGTAGTTCGGGGACAGGTTGGAATTCACCCCTCCACTTT
.,TRBV5-6,TRBJ2-3,.,CASSLYSFADTQYF,TGTGCCAGCAGCTTGTATTCTTTTGCAGATACGCAGTATTTT
.,TRBV7-8,TRBJ1-1,.,CASSWGVWTEAFF,TGTGCCAGCAGCTGGGGGGTATGGACTGAAGCTTTCTTT
.,TRBV7-9,TRBJ1-2,.,CASSNLVEGLSGYTF,TGTGCCAGCAGCAACCTGGTAGAGGGTCTATCTGGCTACACCTTC
.,TRBV19,TRBJ2-2,many,CASSVHGYTGELFF,TGTGCCAGTAGTGTACACGGTTACACCGGGGAGCTGTTTTTT
.,TRBV5-4,TRBJ2-2,.,CASSRGGPGDPTGELFF,TGTGCCAGCAGCCGGGGCGGGCCCGGAGATCCCACCGGGGAGCTGTTTTTT
.,TRBV19,TRBJ2-3,few,CASTKLGAYTDTQYF,TGTGCCAGTACCAAACTGGGGGCCTACACAGATACGCAGTATTTT
.,TRBV18,TRBJ2-3,.,CASSPPGRDTDTQYF,TGTGCCAGCTCACCACCGGGTCGGGACACAGATACGCAGTATTTT
.,TRBV4-3,TRBJ2-1,.,CASSQGGGGVNEQFF,TGCGCCAGCAGCCAAGGAGGCGGGGGCGTAAATGAGCAGTTCTTC
TRBD1,TRBV6-1,TRBJ2-1,.,CASSFWDRPNEQLF,TGTGCCAGCAGTTTCTGGGACAGGCCCAATGAGCAGTTATTC
TRBD1,TRBV11-2,TRBJ1-1,many,CASSFDRGVSTEAFF,TGTGCCAGCAGCTTCGACAGGGGCGTTAGCACTGAAGCTTTCTTT
TRBD1,TRBV7-8,TRBJ1-2,few,CASSPWTGGLDGYTF,TGTGCCAGCAGCCCCTGGACAGGGGGCTTGGATGGCTACACCTTC
.,TRBV12-3/TRBV12-4,TRBJ1-2,.,CASSHPDRFRDYGYTF,TGTGCCAGCAGTCACCCGGATCGATTTCGCGACTATGGCTACACCTTC
TRBD1,TRBV7-9,TRBJ2-5,.,CASSQRGGYEVETQYF,TGTGCCAGCAGCCAGCGAGGGGGCTATGAGGTGGAGACCCAGTACTTC
TRBD2,TRBV6-1,TRBJ2-3,.,CASSPGGSGGNTDTQYF,TGTGCCAGCAGCCCAGGCGGTAGCGGGGGGAACACGGATACGCAGTATTTT
TRBD1,TRBV25-1,TRBJ2-1,.,CASSATGGRNNEQFF,TGTGCCAGCAGTGCGACAGGGGGCAGAAACAATGAGCAGTTCTTC
.,TRBV19,TRBJ2-2,once,CASSIPATGELFF,TGTGCCAGTAGTATTCCGGCCACCGGGGAGCTGTTTTTT
.,TRBV2,TRBJ1-2,.,CASSSGILGGYTF,TGTGCCAGCAGTTCAGGGATCTTGGGTGGCTACACCTTC
TRBD1,TRBV6-6,TRBJ2-7,few,CASSSTTGGRENEQYF,TGTGCCAGCAGCAGTACTACAGGGGGCAGGGAAAACGAGCAGTACTTC
TRBD2,TRBV6-2/TRBV6-3,TRBJ2-2,few,CASSFSSGVPNTGELFF,TGTGCCAGCAGTTTTTCTAGCGGGGTCCCAAACACCGGGGAGCTGTTTTTT
.,TRBV6-5,TRBJ2-5,.,CASSPFSYSGASQETQYF,TGTGCCAGCAGCCCCTTTTCGTACTCCGGGGCTTCTCAAGAGACCCAGTACTTC
.,TRBV7-8,TRBJ1-6,.,CASSLAGMTDLIYNSPLHF,TGTGCCAGCAGCTTAGCGGGGATGACAGATTTGATCTATAATTCACCCCTCCACTTT
.,TRBV15,TRBJ2-1,.,CATSRDGLEGSEQFF,TGTGCCACCAGCAGAGATGGGTTAGAGGGAAGTGAGCAGTTCTTC
.,TRBV10-3,TRBJ2-7,.,CAISGGSTYEQYF,TGTGCCATCAGTGGTGGCAGTACCTACGAGCAGTACTTC
.,TRBV6-6,TRBJ1-3,few,CASRPDWSTIYF,TGTGCCAGCAGACCGGACTGGAGCACCATATATTTT
.,TRBV7-3,TRBJ2-3,few,CASSLSPSAPATPSSTDTQYF,TGTGCCAGCAGCTTATCTCCTAGCGCTCCAGCGACCCCTTCTTCCACAGATACGCAGTATTTT
.,TRBV10-3,TRBJ1-2,few,CAIYMDGPYGYTF,TGTGCCATTTATATGGACGGTCCCTATGGCTACACCTTC
TRBD1,TRBV9,TRBJ1-1,.,CASSAADRVTEAFF,TGTGCCAGCAGCGCAGCTGACAGGGTCACTGAAGCTTTCTTT
.,TRBV19,TRBJ1-5,.,CASSIAASNQPQHF,TGTGCCAGTAGTATAGCGGCTAGCAATCAGCCCCAGCATTTT